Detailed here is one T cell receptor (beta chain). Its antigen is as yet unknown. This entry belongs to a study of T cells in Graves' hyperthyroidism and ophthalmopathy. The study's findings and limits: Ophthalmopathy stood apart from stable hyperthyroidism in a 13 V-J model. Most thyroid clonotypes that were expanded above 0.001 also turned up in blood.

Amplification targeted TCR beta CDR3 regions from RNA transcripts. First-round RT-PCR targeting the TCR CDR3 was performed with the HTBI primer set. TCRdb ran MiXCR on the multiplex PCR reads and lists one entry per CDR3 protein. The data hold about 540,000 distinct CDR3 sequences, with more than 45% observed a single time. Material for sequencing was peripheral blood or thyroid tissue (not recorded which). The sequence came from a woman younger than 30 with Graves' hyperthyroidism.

The CDR3 is CATSGLANTDTQYF. The DNA for the CDR3 is TGTGCCACCAGTGGACTAGCGAACACAGATACGCAGTATTTT. V is TRBV24-1 and J is TRBJ2-3; 8 bases fit TRBD2. The CDR3 sequence is 14 residues long. V was pared by 5 bases and J by 2 bases, with 2 bases of the junction left unmatched. Germline-derived CDR1 and CDR2 are KGHDR and SFDVKD.